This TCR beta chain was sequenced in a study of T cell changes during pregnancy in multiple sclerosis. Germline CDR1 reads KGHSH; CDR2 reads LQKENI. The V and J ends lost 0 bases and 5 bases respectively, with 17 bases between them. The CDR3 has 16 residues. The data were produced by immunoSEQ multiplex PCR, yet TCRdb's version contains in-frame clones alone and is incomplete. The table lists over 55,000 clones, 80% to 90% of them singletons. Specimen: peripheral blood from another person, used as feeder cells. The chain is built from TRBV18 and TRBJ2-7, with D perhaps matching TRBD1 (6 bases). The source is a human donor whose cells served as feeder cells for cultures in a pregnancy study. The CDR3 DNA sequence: TGTGCCAGCTCACCACCGACGCGAACAGGGCCTGACGAGCAGTACTTC. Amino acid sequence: CASSPPTRTGPDEQYF.